The sequence of this TCR beta chain was determined in a study of cytomegalovirus exposure and HLA in healthy donors. PCR used 60 Vbeta primers and 13 Jbeta primers. TCRdb's table, derived via immunoSEQ multiplex PCR, lists solely in-frame clones and lacks some. The sample holds around 210,000 clones, 60% to 80% seen once. V was clipped by 2 bases and J by 9 bases; unmatched bases: 4. This CDR3 contains 14 residues. Germline V gives CDR1 MNHEY, CDR2 SMNVEV (reference sequence). In this sample, this clone turned up a few times. The TCR comes from a woman in her 30s in good health and CMV-seronegative. This chain connects TRBV27 to TRBJ2-1; TRBD1 matches 10 bases. The sequencing input was PBMCs. DNA for the CDR3: TGTGCCAGCAGTTTAGGACAGGGGGTTAGTGAGCAGTTCTTC. This sequence encodes CASSLGQGVSEQFF.